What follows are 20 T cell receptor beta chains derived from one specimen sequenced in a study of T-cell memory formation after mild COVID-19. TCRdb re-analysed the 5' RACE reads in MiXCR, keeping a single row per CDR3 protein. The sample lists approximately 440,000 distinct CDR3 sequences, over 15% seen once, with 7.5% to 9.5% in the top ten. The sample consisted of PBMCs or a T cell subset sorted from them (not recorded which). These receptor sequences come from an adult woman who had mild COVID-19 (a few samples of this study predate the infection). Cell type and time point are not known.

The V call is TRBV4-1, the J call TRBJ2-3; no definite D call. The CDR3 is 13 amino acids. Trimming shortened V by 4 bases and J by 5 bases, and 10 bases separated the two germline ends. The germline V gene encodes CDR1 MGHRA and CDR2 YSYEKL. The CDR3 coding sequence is TGCGCCAGCAGCCGCCTAGGAATAGATACGCAGTATTTT. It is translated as CASSRLGIDTQYF.

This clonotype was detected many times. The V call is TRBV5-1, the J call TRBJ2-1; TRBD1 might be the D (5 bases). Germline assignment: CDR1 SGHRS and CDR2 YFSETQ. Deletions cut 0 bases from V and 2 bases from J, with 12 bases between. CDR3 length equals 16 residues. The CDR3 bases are TGCGCCAGCAGCTTGGGTTCCAGGGTTCCCTACAATGAGCAGTTCTTC. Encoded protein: CASSLGSRVPYNEQFF.

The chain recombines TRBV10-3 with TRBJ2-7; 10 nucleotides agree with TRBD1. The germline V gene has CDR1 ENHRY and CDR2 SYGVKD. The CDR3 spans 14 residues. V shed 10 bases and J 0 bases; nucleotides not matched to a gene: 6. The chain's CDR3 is CATRGTGVSYEQYF. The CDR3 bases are TGTGCCACAAGAGGGACAGGGGTCTCCTACGAGCAGTACTTC.

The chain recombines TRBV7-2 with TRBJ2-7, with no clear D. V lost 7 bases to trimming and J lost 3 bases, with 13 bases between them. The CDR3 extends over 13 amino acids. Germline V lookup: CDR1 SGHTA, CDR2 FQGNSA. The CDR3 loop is CASTTPGFYEQYF. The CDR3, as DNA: TGTGCCAGCACCACACCTGGGTTCTACGAGCAGTACTTC.

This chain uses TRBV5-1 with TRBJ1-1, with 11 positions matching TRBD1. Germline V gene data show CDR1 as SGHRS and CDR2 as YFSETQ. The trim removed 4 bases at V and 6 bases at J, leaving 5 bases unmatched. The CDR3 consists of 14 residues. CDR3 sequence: CASSPDRGLSEAFF. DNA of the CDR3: TGCGCCAGCAGCCCGGACAGGGGGCTCTCTGAAGCTTTCTTT.

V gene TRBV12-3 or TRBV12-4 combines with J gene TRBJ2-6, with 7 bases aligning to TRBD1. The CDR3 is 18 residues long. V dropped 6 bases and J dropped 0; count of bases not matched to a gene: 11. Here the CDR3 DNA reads TGTGCCAGCAGCCGACGGACAGGATTAATCTCTGGGGCCAACGTCCTGACTTTC. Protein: CASSRRTGLISGANVLTF.

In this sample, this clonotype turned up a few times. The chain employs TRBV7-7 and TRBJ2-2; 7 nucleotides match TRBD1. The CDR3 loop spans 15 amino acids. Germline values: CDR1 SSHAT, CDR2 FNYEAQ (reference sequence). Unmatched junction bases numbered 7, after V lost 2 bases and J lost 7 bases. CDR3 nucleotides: TGTGCCAGCAGCTTATCGACAGGGAAACTCGGGGAGCTGTTTTTT. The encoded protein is CASSLSTGKLGELFF.

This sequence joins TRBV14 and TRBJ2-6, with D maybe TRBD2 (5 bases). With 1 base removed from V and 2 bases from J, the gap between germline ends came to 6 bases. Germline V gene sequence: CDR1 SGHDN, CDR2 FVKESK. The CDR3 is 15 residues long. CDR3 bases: TGTGCCAGCAGCCAAGTCGGGGCTGGGGCCAACGTCCTGACTTTC. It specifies CASSQVGAGANVLTF.

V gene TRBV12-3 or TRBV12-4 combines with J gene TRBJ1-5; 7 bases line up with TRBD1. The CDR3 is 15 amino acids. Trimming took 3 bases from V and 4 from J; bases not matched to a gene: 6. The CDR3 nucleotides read TGTGCCAGCAGTTTCCAGGGGGTTAGGAATCAGCCCCAGCATTTT. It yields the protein CASSFQGVRNQPQHF.

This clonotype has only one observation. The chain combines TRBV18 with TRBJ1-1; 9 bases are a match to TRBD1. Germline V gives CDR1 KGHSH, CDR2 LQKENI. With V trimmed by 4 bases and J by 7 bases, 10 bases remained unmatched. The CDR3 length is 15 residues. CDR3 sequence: CASSLPGQGVNEAFF. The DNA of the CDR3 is TGTGCCAGCTCACTCCCGGGACAGGGTGTCAATGAAGCTTTCTTT.

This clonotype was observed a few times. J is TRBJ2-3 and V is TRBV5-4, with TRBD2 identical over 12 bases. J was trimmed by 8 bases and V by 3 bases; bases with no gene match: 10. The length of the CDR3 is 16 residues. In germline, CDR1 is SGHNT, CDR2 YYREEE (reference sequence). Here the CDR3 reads CASSSETSGRRGTQYF. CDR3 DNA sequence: TGTGCCAGCAGCTCCGAGACTAGCGGGAGACGGGGTACGCAGTATTTT.

The CDR3 DNA follows: TGTGCCAGCAACTACCAGGAGGGCGGGGAGCTGTTTTTT. Translating it yields CASNYQEGGELFF. V gene TRBV7-6 combines with J gene TRBJ2-2, with TRBD2 as a possible D gene (6 bases). The CDR3 loop spans 13 amino acids. CDR1 and CDR2 (germline): SGHVS, FNYEAQ. Trimming cost V 7 bases and J 7 bases, with 13 bases left between them.

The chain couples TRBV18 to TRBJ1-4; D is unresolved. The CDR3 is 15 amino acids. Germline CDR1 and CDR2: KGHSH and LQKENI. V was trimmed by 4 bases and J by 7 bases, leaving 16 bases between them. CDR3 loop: CASSQGQPVGEKLFF. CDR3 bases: TGTGCCAGCTCACAGGGTCAACCAGTCGGTGAAAAACTGTTTTTT.

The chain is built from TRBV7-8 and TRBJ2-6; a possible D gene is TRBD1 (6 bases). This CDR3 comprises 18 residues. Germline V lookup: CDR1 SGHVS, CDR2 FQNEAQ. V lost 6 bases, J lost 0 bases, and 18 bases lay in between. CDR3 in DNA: TGTGCCAGCAGTTCCCCACAGGGTTGGGACTCTGGGGCCAACGTCCTGACTTTC. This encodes CASSSPQGWDSGANVLTF.

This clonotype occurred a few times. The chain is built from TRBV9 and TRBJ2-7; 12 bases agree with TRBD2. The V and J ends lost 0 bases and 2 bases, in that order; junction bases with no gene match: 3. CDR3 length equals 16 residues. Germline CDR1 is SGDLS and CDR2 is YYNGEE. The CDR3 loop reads CASSVARTSGTYEQYF. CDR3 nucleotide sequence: TGTGCCAGCAGCGTAGCTAGGACTAGCGGGACCTACGAGCAGTACTTC.

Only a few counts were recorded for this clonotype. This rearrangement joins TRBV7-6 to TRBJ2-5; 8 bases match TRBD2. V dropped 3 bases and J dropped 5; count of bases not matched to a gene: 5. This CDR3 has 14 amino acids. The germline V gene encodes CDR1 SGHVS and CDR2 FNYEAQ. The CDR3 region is CASSFRGGRETQYF. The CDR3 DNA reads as TGTGCCAGCAGCTTTCGCGGGGGGAGGGAGACCCAGTACTTC. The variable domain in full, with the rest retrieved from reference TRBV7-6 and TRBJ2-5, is GAGVSQSPRYKVTKRGQDVALRCDPISGHVSLYWYRQALGQGPEFLTYFNYEAQQDKSGLPNDRFSAERPEGSISTLTIQRTEQRDSAMYRCASSFRGGRETQYFGPGTRLLVL.

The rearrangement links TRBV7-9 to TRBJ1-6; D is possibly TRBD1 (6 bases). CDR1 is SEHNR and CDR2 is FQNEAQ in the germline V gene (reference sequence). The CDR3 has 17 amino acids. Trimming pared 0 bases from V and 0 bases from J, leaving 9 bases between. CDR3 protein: CASSLAQGSSYNSPLHF. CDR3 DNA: TGTGCCAGCAGCTTAGCGCAGGGGAGCTCCTATAATTCACCCCTCCACTTT.

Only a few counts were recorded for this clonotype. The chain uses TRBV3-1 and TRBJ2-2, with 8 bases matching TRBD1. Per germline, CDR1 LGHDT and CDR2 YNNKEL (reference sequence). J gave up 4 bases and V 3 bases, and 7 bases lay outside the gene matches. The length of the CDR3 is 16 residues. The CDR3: CASSHTGQVFTGELFF. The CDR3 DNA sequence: TGTGCCAGCAGCCACACGGGACAGGTGTTCACCGGGGAGCTGTTTTTT.

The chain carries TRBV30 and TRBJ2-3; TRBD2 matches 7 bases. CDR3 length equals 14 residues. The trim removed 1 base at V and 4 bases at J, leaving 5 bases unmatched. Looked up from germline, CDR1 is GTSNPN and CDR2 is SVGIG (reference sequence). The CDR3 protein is CAWSGSGEADTQYF. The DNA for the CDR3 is TGTGCCTGGAGTGGCAGCGGGGAAGCAGATACGCAGTATTTT.

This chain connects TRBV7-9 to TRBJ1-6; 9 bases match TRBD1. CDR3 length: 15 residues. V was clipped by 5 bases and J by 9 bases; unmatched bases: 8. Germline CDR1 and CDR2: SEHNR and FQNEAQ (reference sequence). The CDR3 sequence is CASSGETGGSSPLHF. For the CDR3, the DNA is TGTGCCAGCAGCGGTGAGACAGGGGGGAGTTCACCCCTCCACTTT.